This TCR beta chain stems from a study of radiotherapy plus CTLA-4 blockade in lung cancer (dated by TCRdb to 2017 to 2018). Study-wide context: Among the enrolled patients, 15% to 20% had an objective response, and around 31% reached disease control. Results the study describes overall, beyond this receptor: The strongest predictors of response, as reported, were early dynamic changes in blood T cell clones along with a rise in serum interferon-beta after radiation. After treatment with radiotherapy and ipilimumab, TCR clones that originated in tumors expanded in peripheral blood.

In the case of this clone: Its cognate antigen has yet to be identified. No base qualities exist here, and no much larger clone lies one base off it.

The study evaluated CTLA-4 blockade (ipilimumab) given together with focal radiation therapy in patients who had chemo-refractory metastatic non-small-cell lung cancer. The junction carries 10 bases between V and J, which are trimmed by 4 bases and 4 bases respectively. Reading the germline V gene gives CDR1 SGHAT and CDR2 FQNNGV. Reading from cysteine to phenylalanine, the CDR3 counts 14 amino acids. The kept DNA is CDR3 alone, 42 bases in frame from the first base. Library preparation was by the immunoSEQ multiplex PCR assay. This immuneACCESS table, as held by TCRdb, lists in-frame sequences with V and J called but not all clones. Of the missing ones, under half trace to an unresolved V gene in checked studies; the others have no known cause. The sample has about 98,000 clones on record, roughly 80% of them singletons. The ten most abundant clones make up roughly 3.5% of the sample.

This clonotype was obtained from a human donor with non-small cell lung cancer who had a partial response to radiotherapy plus ipilimumab. The material sequenced was peripheral blood, taken from a patient treated with radiotherapy plus ipilimumab. The rearranged chain carries TRBV11-2 and TRBJ2-2; the D segment could be TRBD1, given 5 matching bases. CDR3 region: CASSSRVLTGELFF. In nucleotide form, the sequence is TGTGCCAGCAGCTCCAGGGTTCTCACCGGGGAGCTGTTTTTT.